This entry lists 11 T cell receptor beta chains sequenced from one sample in a study of blood T cells in healthy people across ages. Sample-barcoded 5' priming and a J-beta primer mix drove a second PCR of 7 to 11 cycles. TCRdb itself ran the 5' RACE reads through MiXCR, one entry per CDR3 protein. The table lists about 1.7 million distinct CDR3 sequences, 28% of them singletons. The sample taken for sequencing was blood. The receptors were gathered from a woman in her twenties or thirties in good health.

This clonotype was detected only a few times. The V gene is TRBV7-2, the J gene TRBJ2-4; D is uncertain. This CDR3 has 12 residues. The V end was cut by 1 base, the J end by 15 bases, with 13 bases between. Germline loops: CDR1 SGHTA, CDR2 FQGNSA. The CDR3 is CASSLVGIGGYF. CDR3 coding DNA: TGTGCCAGCAGCTTAGTAGGGATCGGTGGGTACTTC.

This clonotype was counted many times. The genes are TRBV12-5 and TRBJ2-7; a possible D gene is TRBD1 (5 bases). V gave up 6 bases and J gave up 3 bases, with 9 bases separating them. Germline V gene sequence: CDR1 LGHNT, CDR2 FRNRAP. CDR3 length: 12 residues. CDR3 DNA sequence: TGTGCTAGTGGAGGGGAAGGCTACGAGCAGTACTTC. As protein: CASGGEGYEQYF.

This clonotype has only a few counts. The gene calls are TRBV7-8 and TRBJ2-5, with D uncertain. The ends were cut back, 6 bases at V and 4 bases at J, with 18 bases in the middle. From germline, CDR1 is SGHVS and CDR2 FQNEAQ. This CDR3 comprises 15 residues. CDR3 nucleotide sequence: TGTGCCAGCAGTCCAGAATCCGTTGGCGGAGAGACCCAGTACTTC. It encodes CASSPESVGGETQYF.

The V call is TRBV12-3 or TRBV12-4, the J call TRBJ2-1, with a tentative D call TRBD2 (5 bases). CDR3 length: 14 amino acids. Deletions cut 4 bases from V and 4 bases from J, with 11 bases between. The CDR3: CASSYERMYNEQFF. CDR3 in DNA: TGTGCCAGCAGTTATGAGCGGATGTACAATGAGCAGTTCTTC.

This clonotype was seen many times. The rearrangement joins TRBV29-1 to TRBJ2-1; unclear D gene. CDR3 length: 11 amino acids. CDR1 and CDR2 from the germline V gene are SQVTM and ANQGSEA. The CDR3, as DNA: TGCACCGTGGGCTCCTACAATGAGCAGTTCTTC. This sequence encodes CTVGSYNEQFF.

The sample holds a few counts of this clonotype. This chain joins TRBV5-6 and TRBJ1-1; TRBD1 matches 9 bases. The V gene's germline CDR1 is SGHDT and CDR2 YYEEEE. Losses at the gene ends were 2 bases for V and 7 bases for J; bases not matched to a gene: 6. This CDR3 has 14 amino acids. In nucleotides, the CDR3 is TGTGCCAGCAGCTTTGGGGACAGGGTGGATGAAGCTTTCTTT. Protein: CASSFGDRVDEAFF.

Concerning this clonotype: Since a much larger clone is just one base distant, this may be a read error. The chain has TRBV20-1 and TRBJ2-5; 12 bases are shared with TRBD2. The CDR3 is 14 amino acids. The V segment lost 5 bases and the J segment 2 bases; nucleotides outside the gene matches: 3. Germline-derived CDR1 and CDR2 are DFQATT and SNEGSKA (reference sequence). CDR3 DNA: TGCAGTGCTTGGACTAGCGGGAATCAAGAGACCCAGTACTTC. It specifies CSAWTSGNQETQYF.

The CDR3 DNA reads TGCAGTGCTAGAACTGCTAGCGGGAGGGCCTACGAGCAGTACTTC. Protein: CSARTASGRAYEQYF. J is TRBJ2-7 and V is TRBV20-1; 12 bases map to TRBD2. This CDR3 comprises 15 residues. The germline V gene encodes CDR1 DFQATT and CDR2 SNEGSKA (reference sequence). With V trimmed by 2 bases and J by 2 bases, 4 bases remained unmatched.

This clonotype was counted many times. The chain employs TRBV2 and TRBJ2-3, with D tentatively TRBD1 (5 bases). Trimming took 6 bases from V and 0 from J, leaving 13 bases between them. From germline, CDR1 is SNHLY and CDR2 FYNNEI. CDR3 length equals 15 residues. CDR3 sequence reads: CASSPQGSSTDTQYF. The CDR3 nucleotides read TGTGCCAGCAGCCCTCAGGGCTCTAGCACAGATACGCAGTATTTT. The full variable domain, in which reference TRBV2 and TRBJ2-3 provide the parts outside the CDR3, is EPEVTQTPSHQVTQMGQEVILRCVPISNHLYFYWYRQILGQKVEFLVSFYNNEISEKSEIFDDQFSVERPDGSNFTLKIRSTKLEDSAMYFCASSPQGSSTDTQYFGPGTRLTVL.

On this clonotype: One junction end disagrees with the germline gene, perhaps due to a read error. V gene TRBV6-1 combines with J gene TRBJ2-2; TRBD2 matches 14 bases. CDR3 length: 17 residues. Germline V CDR1 and CDR2: MNHNS, SASEGT. CDR3 sequence reads: CASRRDRGRLAGGGLFF. The CDR3 coding sequence is TGTGCCAGCAGGCGGGACAGGGGGCGACTAGCGGGAGGGGGGCTGTTTTTT.

This clonotype was counted at least ten times. Written as DNA, the CDR3 is TGTGCCAGCAGTCTGGACAGTGACTATGGCTACACCTTC. Its translation is CASSLDSDYGYTF. The chain uses TRBV2 and TRBJ1-2; D perhaps matches TRBD1 (6 bases). V gave up 5 bases and J gave up 3 bases, with 10 bases separating them. Germline V lookup: CDR1 SNHLY, CDR2 FYNNEI. This CDR3 spans 13 amino acids.